This T cell receptor (beta chain) was observed in a study of T-cell reconstitution after alpha-beta-depleted transplantation in children. Findings and limits, study-wide: Recipient T cells and thymic progenitors that survived gave rise to the high TCRbeta diversity observed at day 60 in some patients.

Comment on this clonotype: Its antigen is currently unknown.

The CDR3 has 14 amino acids. The germline V and J ends were trimmed by 9 bases and 1 base, with 15 bases remaining between them. Germline CDR1 and CDR2: SNHLY and FYNNEI. Unique molecular identifiers were used in preparing the TCRbeta library. TCRdb called the PCR reads again in MiXCR, with one record for every CDR3 protein. Of hundreds of thousands of distinct CDR3 sequences in the sample, 20% to 30% were seen once. This TCR derives from a female patient between 2 and 15 years old who had a stem cell transplant for congenital amegakaryocytic thrombocytopenia, so the T cells may come from the graft donor. The material sequenced was PBMCs, mostly from graft donor cells, taken 360 days after TCRalphabeta/CD19-depleted stem cell transplant. The chain employs TRBV2 and TRBJ2-5, with D unresolved. The CDR3 sequence is CASQPMGSQETQYF. The CDR3 DNA reads as TGTGCCAGTCAACCAATGGGTTCCCAAGAGACCCAGTACTTC.